The subject of this entry is one TCR beta chain. Its matching antigen is unknown. The data originate from a study of beta chain features in type 1 diabetes. Germline CDR1 MNHNY, CDR2 SVGAGI (reference sequence). After removal of 5 bases from V and 4 bases from J, the junction contained 7 bases not matched to a gene. The length of the CDR3 is 14 residues. Sequenced material consisted of expressed TCRB transcripts (all of the isolated RNA was reverse transcribed). The data were produced by immunoSEQ multiplex PCR, yet TCRdb's version contains in-frame clones alone and is incomplete. This repertoire shows about 150,000 clones, less than 9.5% found once; its top ten account for about 0.95%. Overall study results and limits: Sequencing of cDNA might inflate the share of cells that strongly express TCR. Type 1 diabetes patients had moderately but significantly shorter TCRB CDR3s in all four CD4+ subsets.

This clonotype was sampled from a woman aged 40 to 55 with type 1 diabetes. The chain recombines TRBV6-6 with TRBJ2-5; TRBD2 matches at 7 bases. Source material: central memory CD4+ T cells from blood. As DNA, the CDR3 is TGTGCCAGCAGTATGGGGGGGTGGTCAGAGACCCAGTACTTC. It encodes CASSMGGWSETQYF.